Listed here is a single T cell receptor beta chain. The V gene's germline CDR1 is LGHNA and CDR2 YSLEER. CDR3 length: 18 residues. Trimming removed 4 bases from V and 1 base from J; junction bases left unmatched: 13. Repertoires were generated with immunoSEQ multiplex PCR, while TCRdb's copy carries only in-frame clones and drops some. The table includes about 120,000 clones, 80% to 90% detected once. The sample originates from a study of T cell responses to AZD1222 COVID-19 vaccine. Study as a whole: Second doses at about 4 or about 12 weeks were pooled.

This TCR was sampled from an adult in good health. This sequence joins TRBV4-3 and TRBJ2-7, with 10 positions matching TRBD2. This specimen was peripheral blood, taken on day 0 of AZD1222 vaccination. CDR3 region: CASSPQGLAGVTSYEQYF. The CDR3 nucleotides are TGCGCCAGCAGCCCCCAGGGGCTAGCGGGAGTAACATCCTACGAGCAGTACTTC.